This T cell receptor (beta chain) was observed in a study of blood T cell repertoires in COVID-19. TCRdb keeps only in-frame clones here, not all; method: immunoSEQ multiplex PCR. The sample lists 330,000 or so clones; approximately 86% were seen once. Unmatched junction bases numbered 11, after V lost 0 bases and J lost 6 bases. The CDR3 covers 16 residues. The germline gives CDR1 LGHNA, CDR2 YNFKEQ. Sample: peripheral blood. This chain uses TRBV4-2 with TRBJ2-7; 7 bases are shared with TRBD2. This receptor was taken from a man younger than 40 with COVID-19, enrolled during active disease. The CDR3 loop is CASSQDGASGRGEQYF. Here the CDR3 DNA reads TGTGCCAGCAGCCAAGATGGGGCTAGCGGAAGGGGCGAGCAGTACTTC.